This TCR beta chain was captured in a study of human T cells and chemical hapten exposure. Study conclusions and caveats: TCRs at a frequency above 1 in 1000 stayed unchanged with DPC sensitization.

TCRdb analysed the RACE reads with MiXCR anew, one entry per CDR3 protein. The sample consists of about 61,000 distinct CDR3 sequences, 5.5% to 7.5% of them appearing once. This clonotype has ten or more counts. Its antigen is undetermined. Stated time point: pre-sensitization, week 0. Treatment reported: therapeutic diphenylcyclopropenone sensitization with weekly scalp DPC. Sequencing started from total RNA isolated from unfractionated whole blood. Germline loops: CDR1 LGHNA, CDR2 YNFKEQ. Trimming stripped 1 base from V and 5 bases from J, with 17 bases between. CDR3 size: 16 residues. The chain employs TRBV4-2 and TRBJ1-1; perhaps TRBD1 as D (6 bases). Sequenced material: whole blood, taken in connection with sensitization to the hapten diphenylcyclopropenone (DPC). The sequence came from a woman aged 30 to 39 with alopecia areata. Some clones in this sample may be carry-over from other donors' samples. The CDR3 sequence: CASSQGGPPESTEAFF. CDR3 in DNA: TGTGCCAGCAGCCAAGGGGGGCCGCCTGAAAGTACTGAAGCTTTCTTT.